This T cell receptor beta chain appears in the sequencing data of a study of T cell responses to AZD1222 COVID-19 vaccine. Study conclusions and caveats: There were mostly white British donors and more females than males, and clonal diversity was possibly underestimated. Researchers report vaccine-associated CD4 TCRs spanning spike, with dominance at 160-218 and 743-854. Of the AZD1222 recipients, only 5 to 7 were seropositive at baseline.

This CDR3 is built from 10 residues. The germline CDR1 and CDR2 sequences are SGHRS and YFSETQ. With 8 bases removed from V and 7 bases from J, the gap between germline ends came to 6 bases. The protocol was immunoSEQ multiplex PCR, while the TCRdb copy is restricted to in-frame clones and leaves out a portion. Of roughly 130,000 clones detected, roughly 88% appear once; the ten largest clones hold about 1.6%. Turning to this clone: Its antigen is as yet unknown.

This receptor was taken from an adult in good health. This rearrangement joins TRBV5-1 to TRBJ2-2, with D possibly being TRBD2 (5 bases). The source was peripheral blood, collected on day 0 of AZD1222 vaccination. CDR3 nucleotide sequence: TGCGCCAGGGCGGGCGGGGAGCTGTTTTTT. It translates to CARAGGELFF.